This is a list of T cell receptor beta chains from one sample in a study of blood T cells in healthy people across ages. TCRdb processed the 5' RACE reads anew with MiXCR; each CDR3 protein has one entry. The sample includes 1.6 million or so distinct CDR3 sequences, about 32% of them seen just once. What was sequenced was blood. The receptors were gathered from a woman in her twenties or thirties in good health. CDR3s include the opening cysteine and the closing phenylalanine or tryptophan. A D gene is named only where the DNA matches it firmly. Size is omitted from some rows. Given values are once, few, many or a class for expanded clones.

j_call clone_size v_call d_call cdr3_aa cdr3_nt
TRBJ2-7 - TRBV7-8 - CASSPRSGGGEQYF TGTGCCAGCAGCCCACGTTCAGGGGGGGGCGAGCAGTACTTC
TRBJ2-7 many TRBV7-2 - CASSFSLDSPYEQYF TGTGCCAGCAGCTTCTCTCTGGACAGCCCCTACGAGCAGTACTTC
TRBJ2-4 - TRBV18 - CASSPTIDIQYF TGTGCCAGCTCCCCGACAATTGACATTCAGTACTTC
TRBJ2-1 - TRBV5-1 - CASSLEAGPYNGQFF TGCGCCAGCAGCTTGGAAGCGGGCCCTTACAATGGGCAGTTCTTC
TRBJ2-7 - TRBV6-1 - CASSDSISDRPYEQYF TGTGCCAGCAGTGATTCGATCTCAGACAGACCCTACGAGCAGTACTTC
TRBJ2-1 - TRBV29-1 TRBD2 CSSGSGASYNEQFF TGCAGCTCTGGTAGCGGGGCCTCCTACAATGAGCAGTTCTTC
TRBJ2-3 - TRBV10-2 - CASSDPSLGADTQYF TGCGCCAGCAGTGACCCCTCTTTGGGCGCAGATACGCAGTATTTT
TRBJ2-1 few TRBV15 - CATSRDQRGGSYNEQFF TGTGCCACCAGCAGAGACCAACGGGGAGGCTCCTACAATGAGCAGTTCTTC
TRBJ2-5 few TRBV7-9 TRBD2 CASSGTSGRLQETQYF TGTGCCAGCAGCGGGACTAGCGGGAGACTCCAAGAGACCCAGTACTTC
TRBJ2-1 - TRBV3-1 - CASSQDSFSYNGQFF TGTGCCAGCAGCCAGGACAGCTTCTCCTACAATGGGCAGTTCTTC
TRBJ2-1 - TRBV20-1 TRBD2 CSARDWGRWTVFSGGDDEQFF TGCAGTGCTAGAGATTGGGGTCGGTGGACAGTTTTTAGCGGGGGGGACGATGAGCAGTTCTTC
TRBJ2-2 - TRBV6-5 - CASSYLRESAGELFF TGTGCCAGCAGTTACCTGAGGGAGTCGGCCGGGGAGCTGTTTTTT
TRBJ1-4 many TRBV20-1 - CSASQLGYEAGEKLFF TGCAGTGCTAGCCAATTGGGGTACGAAGCGGGTGAAAAACTGTTTTTT
TRBJ2-7 - TRBV13 - CASRPRGISSYEQYF TGTGCCAGCAGACCTAGGGGCATAAGCTCCTACGAGCAGTACTTC
TRBJ2-5 few TRBV20-1 - CSAEGNQETQYF TGCAGTGCGGAAGGAAATCAAGAGACCCAGTACTTC
TRBJ2-1 - TRBV20-1 TRBD2 CSATDLAGEQFF TGCAGTGCCACGGACCTAGCGGGGGAGCAGTTCTTC
TRBJ2-7 - TRBV2 - CASSDGLFRYEQYF TGTGCCAGCAGTGACGGCCTGTTCAGATACGAGCAGTACTTC
TRBJ2-1 - TRBV3-1 - CASSPEGSSSYNEQFF TGTGCCAGCAGCCCCGAGGGAAGTAGCTCCTACAATGAGCAGTTCTTC
TRBJ1-1 few TRBV20-1 - CSARETGPNTEAFF TGCAGTGCTAGAGAGACAGGACCGAACACTGAAGCTTTCTTT
TRBJ1-2 - TRBV14 - CTSSPVVGSGYTF TGTACCAGCAGCCCAGTGGTGGGGAGCGGCTACACCTTC
TRBJ2-3 many TRBV9 - CASSVDQGAGDTQYF TGTGCCAGCAGCGTAGATCAAGGGGCGGGGGATACGCAGTATTTT
TRBJ2-3 few TRBV7-3 - CASSLDPQNTQYF TGTGCCAGCAGCTTGGATCCCCAGAATACGCAGTATTTT
TRBJ2-1 - TRBV27 - CASSLSLGEAYNEQFF TGTGCCAGCAGTTTATCGCTAGGAGAGGCGTACAATGAGCAGTTCTTC